One sample yielded the 21 T cell receptor beta chains listed below, sequenced in a study of immune evolution from preneoplasia to lung adenocarcinoma. Profiling relied on immunoSEQ multiplex PCR, and the TCRdb table lists in-frame clones only, not all of them. This table holds around 6,300 clones, roughly 75% found once. Specimen: FFPE lung adenocarcinoma in situ tissue. Source of these receptors: a donor of 70 years or more with lung adenocarcinoma.

The chain recombines TRBV28 with TRBJ2-3; the match to TRBD2 covers 12 bases. The CDR3 contains 18 residues. V was pared by 6 bases and J by 1 base, with 11 bases of the junction left unmatched. CDR1 MDHEN and CDR2 SYDVKM come from the germline V gene. Here the CDR3 reads CASRPPSGGAGRTDTQYF. CDR3 nucleotide sequence: TGTGCCAGCAGGCCTCCTAGCGGGGGGGCCGGGCGCACAGATACGCAGTATTTT.

The chain carries TRBV5-1 and TRBJ1-1, with D possibly TRBD1 on 6 matching bases. V gave up 4 bases and J gave up 1 base, with 17 bases separating them. Per the germline V gene, CDR1 is SGHRS and CDR2 is YFSETQ. The CDR3 loop spans 16 amino acids. CDR3 sequence reads: CASSTTPGASNTEAFF. CDR3 DNA sequence: TGCGCCAGCAGCACCACCCCAGGGGCGTCGAACACTGAAGCTTTCTTT.

CDR3 DNA: TGTGCCTGGAGTCTATATGCAGGAAGACCCTATGGCTACACCTTC. As protein: CAWSLYAGRPYGYTF. The rearrangement joins TRBV30 to TRBJ1-2; D unresolved. CDR1 and CDR2 (germline): GTSNPN, SVGIG (reference sequence). The CDR3 loop spans 15 amino acids. Deletions cut 2 bases from V and 4 bases from J, with 17 bases between.

The chain combines TRBV6-5 with TRBJ2-1, with 10 bases identical to TRBD2. The CDR3 is made up of 13 amino acids. Germline lookup yields CDR1 MNHEY and CDR2 SVGAGI. The V and J ends lost 5 bases and 9 bases, in that order; junction bases with no gene match: 4. The CDR3 sequence: CASSPTSGTEQFF. The CDR3, as DNA: TGTGCCAGCAGTCCAACTAGCGGGACTGAGCAGTTCTTC.

This sequence joins TRBV30 and TRBJ2-6, with D perhaps TRBD2 (5 bases). This CDR3 region has 19 residues. CDR1 is GTSNPN and CDR2 is SVGIG in the germline V gene (reference sequence). V lost 5 bases and J 3 bases, leaving 26 bases between the germline ends. The CDR3 bases are TGTGCCTGGGGAGCCGTCCTCGGGAAACTTCCCATTGGGGCCAACGTCCTGACTTTC. It encodes CAWGAVLGKLPIGANVLTF.

This clone appeared a few times. The genes are TRBV19 and TRBJ1-1; no clear D. This CDR3 is built from 12 residues. The V and J ends lost 3 bases and 2 bases respectively, with 4 bases between them. Per the germline V gene, CDR1 is LNHDA and CDR2 is SQIVND (reference sequence). CDR3 nucleotides: TGTGCCAGTAGTATGGTAAACACTGAAGCTTTCTTT. It is translated as CASSMVNTEAFF.

The V gene is TRBV5-1, the J gene TRBJ2-2; 9 bases are shared with TRBD2. CDR3 length: 15 residues. Germline V gives CDR1 SGHRS, CDR2 YFSETQ. V was clipped by 5 bases and J by 5 bases; unmatched bases: 7. The CDR3 spells CASSTPGLATGELFF. Here the CDR3 DNA reads TGCGCCAGCAGTACGCCGGGACTAGCAACCGGGGAGCTGTTTTTT.

This sequence joins TRBV11-3 and TRBJ2-7; tentatively, D is TRBD1 (5 bases). CDR3 length: 15 amino acids. Germline loops: CDR1 SGHNT, CDR2 YENEEA. V was trimmed by 1 base and J by 3 bases, leaving 13 bases between them. Here the CDR3 reads CASSLGMDNLYEQYF. In nucleotides, the CDR3 is TGTGCCAGCAGCTTAGGGATGGACAATCTCTACGAGCAGTACTTC.

This clone was picked up a small number of times. The V call is TRBV7-9, the J call TRBJ1-5, with a possible D match to TRBD1 (5 bases). From germline, CDR1 is SEHNR and CDR2 FQNEAQ (reference sequence). The CDR3 runs 15 residues. V lost 1 base and J 3 bases, leaving 10 bases between the germline ends. Here the CDR3 reads CASSLGVGDNQPQHF. The CDR3 DNA reads as TGTGCCAGCAGCTTAGGGGTGGGGGACAATCAGCCCCAGCATTTT.

This sequence joins TRBV10-3 and TRBJ1-1; tentative D call: TRBD1 (6 bases). The CDR3 spans 14 residues. Germline V gene lookup returns CDR1 ENHRY and CDR2 SYGVKD. Trimming pared 10 bases from V and 4 bases from J, leaving 19 bases between. CDR3 DNA: TGTGCCACCAGAATGTCTCGAGGGGGCACTGAAGCTTTCTTT. This sequence encodes CATRMSRGGTEAFF.

This clone ranks as medium-sized. The junction departs from the called germline gene at one end, perhaps through a read error. The gene calls are TRBV7-7 and TRBJ2-2; no clear D gene. CDR3 size: 15 residues. Germline-derived CDR1 and CDR2 are SSHAT and FNYEAQ (reference sequence). The CDR3 spells CASSLMGYGAGELFF. The CDR3 DNA sequence: TGTGCTAGCAGCTTAATGGGGTACGGCGCCGGGGAGCTGTTTTTT.

There are a few counts of this clone. The rearrangement joins TRBV2 to TRBJ1-5; D may be TRBD1 (5 bases). The CDR3 is made up of 14 amino acids. CDR1 and CDR2 (germline): SNHLY, FYNNEI. Trimming took 8 bases from V and 2 from J, leaving 13 bases between them. CDR3 sequence (DNA): TGTGCCAGCCTACTGGGAGGGGGCAATCAGCCCCAGCATTTT. Protein product: CASLLGGGNQPQHF.

This clone was seen a few times. This sequence joins TRBV5-4 and TRBJ2-2, with 8 bases matching TRBD1. Losses at the gene ends were 4 bases for V and 6 bases for J; bases not matched to a gene: 2. Germline V CDR1 and CDR2: SGHNT, YYREEE (reference sequence). There are 13 residues in the CDR3. CDR3 DNA: TGTGCCAGCAGCCGGACAGGGTCCGGGGAGCTGTTTTTT. Its translation: CASSRTGSGELFF.

For this clone: An end of the junction differs from the germline gene, which may be a read error. The chain joins TRBV7-2 to TRBJ1-2; no firm D call. This CDR3 region has 15 residues. Germline assignment: CDR1 SGHTA and CDR2 FQGNSA. This CDR3 is CVSSLSDISNYGYTF. The CDR3, as DNA: TGTGTCAGCAGCTTAAGCGACATATCTAACTATGGCTACACCTTC.

V gene TRBV2 combines with J gene TRBJ1-2; 7 bases fit TRBD1. Germline CDR1 is SNHLY and CDR2 is FYNNEI. This CDR3 is 14 amino acids long. With 7 bases clipped from V and 4 bases from J, the junction kept 9 bases outside the gene matches. CDR3 in amino acids: CASTSGQSLYGYTF. The CDR3 DNA follows: TGTGCCAGCACCTCGGGACAGTCCCTCTATGGCTACACCTTC.

This clone was detected once. The chain links TRBV19 to TRBJ1-2; TRBD1 is a possible D gene (5 bases). Trimming shortened V by 5 bases and J by 1 base, and 14 bases separated the two germline ends. Germline V gene sequence: CDR1 LNHDA, CDR2 SQIVND (reference sequence). This CDR3 has 15 residues. In DNA form, the CDR3 reads TGTGCCAGTAGTTACGGGGCAGGCAATAACTATGGCTACACCTTC. Translating gives CASSYGAGNNYGYTF.

This clone has only one observation. V usage is TRBV5-1 and J usage is TRBJ1-1; D remains ambiguous. V was pared by 7 bases and J by 3 bases, with 16 bases between. The length of the CDR3 is 14 residues. Per the germline V gene, CDR1 is SGHRS and CDR2 is YFSETQ. CDR3 loop: CASSYTPGYTEAFF. CDR3 sequence (DNA): TGCGCCAGCTCCTATACCCCCGGGTACACTGAAGCTTTCTTT.

The CDR3 nucleotides are TGTGCCAGCAGTGCTCGGACAGCCTATAATTCACCCCTCCACTTT. Encoded protein: CASSARTAYNSPLHF. This chain connects TRBV2 to TRBJ1-6; TRBD1 is a possible D gene (6 bases). The CDR3 extends over 15 amino acids. Germline lookup yields CDR1 SNHLY and CDR2 FYNNEI. The V end lost 4 bases, the J end lost 2 bases, and 9 bases lay between the germline ends.

The rearrangement uses TRBV28 and TRBJ1-2; possibly TRBD1 for D (6 bases). Trimming removed 5 bases from V and 7 bases from J, with 17 bases in between. Germline assignment: CDR1 MDHEN and CDR2 SYDVKM. There are 14 residues in the CDR3. The CDR3 nucleotides read TGTGCCAGCAGTGTCGACGTGGGGGCGAGTGGCTACACCTTC. Encoded protein: CASSVDVGASGYTF.

The J gene is TRBJ1-1, the V gene TRBV18; D is uncertain. The germline V gene has CDR1 KGHSH and CDR2 LQKENI. Trimming pared 2 bases from V and 1 base from J, leaving 8 bases between. The CDR3 has 14 residues. In DNA, the CDR3 is TGTGCCAGCTCACCAGGACGGACGAACACTGAAGCTTTCTTT. As protein: CASSPGRTNTEAFF. The variable domain in full, with the rest retrieved from reference TRBV18 and TRBJ1-1, is NAGVMQNPRHLVRRRGQEARLRCSPMKGHSHVYWYRQLPEEGLKFMVYLQKENIIDESGMPKERFSAEFPKEGPSILRIQQVVRGDSAAYFCASSPGRTNTEAFFGQGTRLTVV.

This clone was seen more than once but under ten times. The CDR3 DNA sequence: TGTGCCAGCAGTTTGGGACAGATCGAAAAACTGTTTTTT. This codes for CASSLGQIEKLFF. The chain recombines TRBV6-5 with TRBJ1-4; 7 bases line up with TRBD1. With 4 bases clipped from V and 8 bases from J, the junction kept 4 bases outside the gene matches. The CDR3 has 13 amino acids. Per the germline V gene, CDR1 is MNHEY and CDR2 is SVGAGI.